What follows are 8 T cell receptor beta chains derived from one specimen sequenced in a study of cytotoxic CD8 clonotypes in ibrutinib-treated CLL. Only in-frame clones appear in the TCRdb table, and some are missing; sequencing was by immunoSEQ multiplex PCR. The table includes about 140,000 clones, 85% to 95% detected once. This specimen was PBMCs, taken after 12 months of ibrutinib treatment. Receptors were obtained from a human donor with chronic lymphocytic leukemia.

The rearrangement uses TRBV4-1 and TRBJ2-6; D remains ambiguous. There are 16 residues in the CDR3. Trimming removed 0 bases from V and 4 bases from J, with 10 bases in between. Germline CDR1 and CDR2: MGHRA and YSYEKL. In DNA form, the CDR3 reads TGCGCCAGCAGCCAAGATTCGGGTTGGGGGGCCAACGTCCTGACTTTC. Residues: CASSQDSGWGANVLTF.

Concerning this clone itself: The sample has other DNA sequences that encode this CDR3 too. The chain carries TRBV6-5 and TRBJ2-7; weak D call: TRBD2 (6 bases). CDR1 and CDR2 (germline): MNHEY, SVGAGI. The CDR3 spans 12 residues. V was pared by 5 bases and J by 4 bases, with 9 bases between. CDR3: CASSPGGYEQYF. CDR3 DNA: TGTGCCAGCAGTCCCGGGGGTTACGAGCAGTACTTC.

The rearrangement joins TRBV7-9 to TRBJ2-2, with a weak D call TRBD1 (5 bases). V was shortened by 1 base and J by 4 bases, with 16 bases between the two germline ends. Germline loops: CDR1 SEHNR, CDR2 FQNEAQ (reference sequence). This CDR3 region has 17 residues. Here the CDR3 reads CASSLEGHRFATGELFF. CDR3 in DNA: TGTGCCAGCAGCTTAGAAGGGCACAGGTTTGCCACCGGGGAGCTGTTTTTT. Full variable domain (missing parts from reference TRBV7-9 and TRBJ2-2): DTGVSQNPRHKITKRGQNVTFRCDPISEHNRLYWYRQTLGQGPEFLTYFQNEAQLEKSRLLSDRFSAERPKGSFSTLEIQRTEQGDSAMYLCASSLEGHRFATGELFFGEGSRLTVL.

This rearrangement joins TRBV2 to TRBJ1-1, with no clear D. The CDR3 covers 15 residues. The germline CDR1 and CDR2 sequences are SNHLY and FYNNEI. Trimming took off 4 bases at V and 1 base at J, with 13 bases between the two ends. This CDR3 reads CASSGRKVQNTEAFF. In DNA, the CDR3 is TGTGCCAGCAGTGGGAGAAAAGTTCAGAACACTGAAGCTTTCTTT.

This sequence joins TRBV27 and TRBJ2-1; TRBD2 matches at 8 bases. The V and J ends lost 3 bases and 4 bases, in that order; junction bases with no gene match: 5. Germline CDR1 reads MNHEY; CDR2 reads SMNVEV (reference sequence). The CDR3 runs 15 residues. CDR3 DNA sequence: TGTGCCAGCAGTTTCGCGCGGGAGGTTTACAATGAGCAGTTCTTC. Amino acids: CASSFAREVYNEQFF.

This rearrangement joins TRBV5-5 to TRBJ1-4; D ambiguous. The germline V gene encodes CDR1 SGHKS and CDR2 YYEKEE (reference sequence). The CDR3 covers 13 residues. With 2 bases removed from V and 5 bases from J, the gap between germline ends came to 7 bases. The DNA for the CDR3 is TGTGCCAGCAGCTTAGCGGGGAATGAAAAACTGTTTTTT. This translates into CASSLAGNEKLFF.

The chain carries TRBV9 and TRBJ2-1, with 7 bases lining up with TRBD2. V was pared by 2 bases and J by 2 bases, with 10 bases of the junction left unmatched. The length of the CDR3 is 17 residues. Germline-derived CDR1 and CDR2 are SGDLS and YYNGEE. CDR3 DNA sequence: TGTGCCAGCAGCGTCTTAGGCGGGGGACCCCCCTACAATGAGCAGTTCTTC. Translated, it gives CASSVLGGGPPYNEQFF.

The DNA of the CDR3 is TGTGCCAGCAGCTTGGGAGGGTTCGTGGGCGAGCAGTACTTC. Residues: CASSLGGFVGEQYF. The chain combines TRBV5-5 with TRBJ2-7; D possibly corresponds to TRBD2 (5 bases). Trimming took off 0 bases at V and 6 bases at J, with 13 bases between the two ends. This CDR3 is 14 amino acids long. CDR1 is SGHKS and CDR2 is YYEKEE in the germline V gene (reference sequence).